This entry describes one TCR beta chain. The V and J ends lost 8 bases and 1 base respectively, with 14 bases between them. The CDR3 runs 14 residues. Germline assignment: CDR1 ENHRY and CDR2 SYGVKD. The data are from a study of blood T cell repertoires in COVID-19. On the study more broadly: COVID-19 samples from acute and convalescent phases originated in the United States, Italy and Spain. Sources were T cells, B-cell-depleted T cells, or PBMCs; the material itself was cDNA or gDNA.

Here immunoSEQ multiplex PCR was the method, and the copy in TCRdb shows in-frame clones only, minus some. The sample consists of some 180,000 clones, 85% to 90% of them appearing once. The chain joins TRBV10-3 to TRBJ1-1; tentatively, D is TRBD1 (5 bases). What was sequenced was peripheral blood. The TCR comes from a man aged 45 to 65 with acute or convalescent COVID-19. The CDR3 protein is CAIGPRGTNTEAFF. The CDR3 nucleotides read TGTGCCATCGGCCCCCGGGGGACGAACACTGAAGCTTTCTTT.